The 2 T cell receptor beta chains below all came from one sample that was sequenced in a study of T cells in localized non-small cell lung cancer. Libraries were prepared by immunoSEQ multiplex PCR; TCRdb keeps only in-frame clonotypes and omits some of them. Of about 4,600 clones listed, around 30% are singletons. The material sequenced was lung tumor tissue, taken before any cancer treatment. The origin of the receptors is a man aged 35-69 years with stage III squamous cell lung carcinoma.

In its sample, this clone was seen a few times. This chain joins TRBV19 and TRBJ1-3; D may be TRBD1 (5 bases). CDR3 length equals 15 residues. Trimming left V 3 bases short and J 3 bases short, with 12 bases between. The germline CDR1 and CDR2 sequences are LNHDA and SQIVND (reference sequence). Here the CDR3 reads CASSILGTVGNTIYF. CDR3 bases: TGTGCCAGTAGTATTTTGGGGACGGTTGGAAACACCATATATTTT.

The chain joins TRBV6-7 to TRBJ1-1; 9 bases agree with TRBD1. TRBV6-7 is classed as an ORF, of uncertain function. This CDR3 has 15 amino acids. The ends lost 6 bases at V and 4 bases at J; junction bases unmatched: 9. Here the CDR3 reads CASRETGGRGTEAFF. The CDR3 nucleotides read TGTGCCAGCAGGGAAACAGGGGGCAGGGGCACTGAAGCTTTCTTT.